This T cell receptor beta chain came from a study of beta chain features in type 1 diabetes. Overall study context: Across every sample, almost 110,000,000 sorted cells were examined in total.

Of note for this clone: As yet, its antigen is unknown.

Regarding the study as a whole: Shortening of TCRB CDR3s, moderate but significant, appeared in all four CD4+ subsets of Type 1 diabetes patients. Type 1 diabetes patients had VDJ junctions that carried fewer insertions and more deletions.

The V gene lost 4 bases and the J gene lost 1 base, with 10 bases spanning the gap. The CDR3 is 14 residues long. From germline, CDR1 is LGHNA and CDR2 YSLEER. Investigators reverse transcribed all isolated RNA, so they sequenced expressed TCRB transcripts. Clones were sequenced by immunoSEQ multiplex PCR, and TCRdb holds only the in-frame ones, with some missing. The sample lists 130,000 or so clones; about 9.7% were seen once. The source is a woman aged 40 to 50 in good health. The specimen was central memory CD4+ T cells from blood. The V and J genes are TRBV4-3 and TRBJ1-1; D possibly corresponds to TRBD1 (6 bases). CDR3 in amino acids: CASSPRTENTEAFF. CDR3 nucleotide sequence: TGCGCCAGCAGCCCGAGGACAGAGAACACTGAAGCTTTCTTT.